Each of the 2 T cell receptor beta chains below was sequenced from the same sample in a study of blood T cell repertoires in COVID-19. Sequencing was performed with immunoSEQ multiplex PCR; in TCRdb, only in-frame clones are kept and a portion is missing. Here the sample spans tens of thousands of clones, roughly 85% being singletons. The sequencing sample was made of peripheral blood. The origin of the receptors is a woman older than 75 with acute or convalescent COVID-19.

V usage is TRBV5-1 and J usage is TRBJ2-1, with 11 nucleotides matching TRBD2. CDR1 is SGHRS and CDR2 is YFSETQ in the germline V gene. CDR3 length: 18 residues. The J segment lost 3 bases and the V segment lost 4 bases, leaving 12 bases of the junction unmatched. The CDR3 is CASSTPATSGGDYNEQFF. The CDR3 DNA reads TGCGCCAGCAGCACACCGGCAACTAGCGGGGGAGACTACAATGAGCAGTTCTTC.

The rearrangement links TRBV5-1 to TRBJ1-1, with D maybe TRBD1 (6 bases). CDR1 and CDR2 (germline): SGHRS, YFSETQ. This CDR3 has 15 residues. Deletions cut 2 bases from V and 1 base from J, with 12 bases between. The CDR3 DNA is TGCGCCAGCAGCTTACAGGGTCGGGGGAACACTGAAGCTTTCTTT. As protein: CASSLQGRGNTEAFF.